Shown below are 10 T cell receptor beta chains from a single sample sequenced in a study of T cell responses to AZD1222 COVID-19 vaccine. Assay: immunoSEQ multiplex PCR; the TCRdb copy retains only in-frame clones and omits some. The table has some 150,000 clones, 88% seen once; the top ten hold around 3.4%. Sequencing used peripheral blood, obtained on day 0 of MenACWY control vaccination. The source of these receptors is an adult in good health.

The rearrangement joins TRBV4-3 to TRBJ1-1, with D perhaps matching TRBD1 (5 bases). The germline CDR1 and CDR2 sequences are LGHNA and YSLEER. The CDR3 extends over 15 amino acids. Trimming cost V 0 bases and J 4 bases, with 12 bases left between them. The CDR3 protein is CASSQEVGVGTEAFF. In DNA, the CDR3 is TGCGCCAGCAGCCAAGAAGTAGGGGTTGGCACTGAAGCTTTCTTT.

The V and J genes are TRBV28 and TRBJ1-2; D possibly corresponds to TRBD1 (6 bases). This CDR3 contains 13 residues. V gave up 4 bases and J gave up 8 bases, with 14 bases separating them. Germline CDR1 and CDR2: MDHEN and SYDVKM. CDR3 bases: TGTGCCAGCAGTTCCACAGGGAGGGGCGGCTACACCTTC. Encoded protein: CASSSTGRGGYTF.

The chain joins TRBV29-1 to TRBJ2-7; 12 bases are a match to TRBD2. Germline V gene lookup returns CDR1 SQVTM and CDR2 ANQGSEA. This CDR3 is built from 13 residues. The CDR3 loop reads CGGTSGSSYEQYF. CDR3 in DNA: TGCGGGGGGACTAGCGGGTCCTCCTACGAGCAGTACTTC.

The chain employs TRBV9 and TRBJ1-1, with 8 bases fitting TRBD1. The junction had 7 bases not matched to a gene; V was cut back by 4 bases and J by 14 bases. CDR1 is SGDLS and CDR2 is YYNGEE in the germline V gene. The CDR3 runs to 11 residues. In DNA form, the CDR3 reads TGTGCCAGCAGCTCCAGACAGGGGTGGTTCTTT. Residues: CASSSRQGWFF.

The rearrangement links TRBV4-3 to TRBJ2-5; D is unclear. Trimming left V 1 base short and J 4 bases short, with 13 bases between. The CDR3 has 15 residues. CDR1 is LGHNA and CDR2 is YSLEER in the germline V gene. The CDR3 nucleotides read TGCGCCAGCAGCCAAGTAAAGAACAGAGGAGAGACCCAGTACTTC. It encodes CASSQVKNRGETQYF.

The count of this clone is one. The J gene is TRBJ2-2, the V gene TRBV13, with 10 bases lining up with TRBD2. Germline CDR1 reads PRHDT; CDR2 reads FYEKMQ (reference sequence). Trimming at V came to 5 bases and at J to 4 bases, leaving 10 bases not matched to a gene. The CDR3 is made up of 17 amino acids. The CDR3 is CASSTNAAGGLTGELFF. CDR3 sequence (DNA): TGTGCCAGCAGCACGAACGCAGCGGGGGGGCTCACCGGGGAGCTGTTTTTT.

The chain is built from TRBV9 and TRBJ1-6; D ambiguous. The germline V gene encodes CDR1 SGDLS and CDR2 YYNGEE. V lost 0 bases, J lost 10 bases, and 8 bases lay in between. The CDR3 covers 13 residues. The chain's CDR3 is CASSVEGLSPLHF. The CDR3 DNA reads TGTGCCAGCAGCGTAGAAGGCCTGTCACCCCTCCACTTT.

The J gene is TRBJ2-2, the V gene TRBV19, with 12 bases aligning to TRBD2. CDR3 size: 17 residues. CDR1 is LNHDA and CDR2 is SQIVND in the germline V gene (reference sequence). V dropped 6 bases and J dropped 3; count of bases not matched to a gene: 8. For the CDR3, the DNA is TGTGCCAGTAGCCCCGCTAGCGGGAGGGCCGACACCGGGGAGCTGTTTTTT. It is translated as CASSPASGRADTGELFF.

The rearrangement joins TRBV23-1 to TRBJ1-1; perhaps TRBD1 as D (5 bases). TRBV23-1 is marked as an open reading frame, function uncertain. V was shortened by 4 bases and J by 0 bases, with 18 bases between the two germline ends. The CDR3 totals 17 residues. This CDR3 is CASSRVQNGTLNTEAFF. Here the CDR3 DNA reads TGCGCCAGCAGTCGAGTCCAGAACGGGACGTTGAACACTGAAGCTTTCTTT.

The rearrangement uses TRBV19 and TRBJ2-1; the D call may be TRBD1 or TRBD2 (5 bases each). V was clipped by 2 bases and J by 7 bases, with 9 bases between them. The CDR3 has 13 amino acids. Germline lookup yields CDR1 LNHDA and CDR2 SQIVND (reference sequence). In nucleotides, the CDR3 is TGTGCCAGTAGTATATCTTGGGGGAATGAGCAGTTCTTC. It translates to CASSISWGNEQFF.